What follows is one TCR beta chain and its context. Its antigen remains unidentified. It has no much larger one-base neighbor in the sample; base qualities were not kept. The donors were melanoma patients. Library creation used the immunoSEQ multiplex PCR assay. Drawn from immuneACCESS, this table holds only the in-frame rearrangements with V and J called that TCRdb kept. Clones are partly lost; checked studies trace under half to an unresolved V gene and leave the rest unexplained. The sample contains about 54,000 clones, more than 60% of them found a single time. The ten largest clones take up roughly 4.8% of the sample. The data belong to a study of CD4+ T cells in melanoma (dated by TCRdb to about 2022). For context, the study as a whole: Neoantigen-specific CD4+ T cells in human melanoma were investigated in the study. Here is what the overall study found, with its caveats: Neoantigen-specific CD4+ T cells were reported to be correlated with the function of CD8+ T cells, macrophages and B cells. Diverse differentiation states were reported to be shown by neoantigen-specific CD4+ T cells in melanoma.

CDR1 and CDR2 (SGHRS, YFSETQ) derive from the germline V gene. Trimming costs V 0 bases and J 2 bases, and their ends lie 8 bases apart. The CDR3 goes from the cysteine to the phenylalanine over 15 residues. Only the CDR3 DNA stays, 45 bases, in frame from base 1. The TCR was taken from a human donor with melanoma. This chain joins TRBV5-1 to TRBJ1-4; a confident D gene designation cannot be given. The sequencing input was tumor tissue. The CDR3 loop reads CASSLGTATNEKLFF. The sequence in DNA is TGCGCCAGCAGCTTGGGGACGGCGACTAATGAAAAACTGTTTTTT.